This T cell receptor beta chain was identified in a study of cytomegalovirus exposure and HLA in healthy donors. The study ran its PCR with 60 Vbeta and 13 Jbeta primers. The method was immunoSEQ multiplex PCR; TCRdb's version includes in-frame clones alone and lacks a portion of them. The sample has around 50,000 clones, roughly 80% seen once. The study's findings and limits: Analyses of presence/absence relied on an assumption of roughly uniform sequencing depth across donors. Several of the most significant clusters were apparently associated with common viral pathogens in a later analysis.

On this clone: No antigen is known for it.

Sequenced: PBMCs. This TCR was sampled from a man in his forties or fifties in good health and CMV-seronegative.

The CDR3 spells CASTLGERGNTQYF. The CDR3 nucleotides are TGTGCCAGCACCCTCGGGGAGCGGGGGAACACCCAGTACTTC. The chain couples TRBV18 to TRBJ2-5; 8 bases are shared with TRBD2. V shed 8 bases and J 8 bases; nucleotides not matched to a gene: 13. CDR1 is KGHSH, CDR2 LQKENI, per germline. The CDR3 covers 14 residues.